These 10 T cell receptor beta chains originate from one sample sequenced in a study of control samples from healthy donors and cancer patients. TCRdb's table, derived via immunoSEQ multiplex PCR, lists solely in-frame clones and lacks some. Here the sample spans approximately 94,000 clones, 80% to 95% being singletons. The sample was blood. The source is a woman aged 25 to 45 in good health.

The rearrangement joins TRBV2 to TRBJ2-5; TRBD2 aligns across 8 bases. CDR3 length equals 14 residues. V dropped 5 bases and J dropped 5; count of bases not matched to a gene: 7. In germline, CDR1 is SNHLY, CDR2 FYNNEI. CDR3 residues: CASSTGTSVETQYF. Here the CDR3 DNA reads TGTGCCAGCAGTACCGGGACTAGTGTGGAGACCCAGTACTTC.

The rearrangement uses TRBV3-1 (or the pseudogene TRBV3-2) and TRBJ1-1; 8 bases agree with TRBD1. The trim removed 1 base at V and 1 base at J, leaving 2 bases unmatched. CDR1 is LGHDT, CDR2 YNNKEL, per germline (reference sequence). This CDR3 has 15 residues. The CDR3 nucleotides are TGTGCCAGCAGCCAAGGGCAGGGGGCGAACACTGAAGCTTTCTTT. Protein product: CASSQGQGANTEAFF.

The rearrangement links TRBV27 to TRBJ1-2; 8 bases fit TRBD1. Germline V gene data show CDR1 as MNHEY and CDR2 as SMNVEV (reference sequence). The CDR3 sequence is 15 residues long. V shed 2 bases, J shed 2 bases, and the junction held 4 bases outside the gene matches. This chain's CDR3 is CASSLGTGRNYGYTF. In DNA, the CDR3 is TGTGCCAGCAGTTTAGGGACAGGACGGAACTATGGCTACACCTTC.

The V call is TRBV19, the J call TRBJ2-2; D might be TRBD2 (6 bases). Deletions cut 8 bases from V and 3 bases from J, with 13 bases between. The germline gives CDR1 LNHDA, CDR2 SQIVND (reference sequence). The CDR3 has 14 amino acids. CDR3: CASRRDFDTGELFF. CDR3 nucleotides: TGTGCCAGTCGACGGGACTTCGACACCGGGGAGCTGTTTTTT.

The chain has TRBV28 and TRBJ1-2, with TRBD1 matching 9 bases. CDR3 length: 14 amino acids. The junction had 5 bases not matched to a gene; V was cut back by 5 bases and J by 4 bases. Germline CDR1 reads MDHEN; CDR2 reads SYDVKM. Written as DNA, the CDR3 is TGTGCCAGCAGTCAGGGACAGGGTAGCTATGGCTACACCTTC. Protein product: CASSQGQGSYGYTF.

The chain carries TRBV3-1 (or the pseudogene TRBV3-2) and TRBJ2-7; TRBD1 is a possible D gene (6 bases). The length of the CDR3 is 14 residues. Trimming shortened V by 3 bases and J by 0 bases, and 9 bases separated the two germline ends. Germline values: CDR1 LGHDT, CDR2 YNNKEL (reference sequence). This CDR3 is CASSQVTGSYEQYF. The CDR3 DNA reads as TGTGCCAGCAGCCAGGTGACAGGCTCCTACGAGCAGTACTTC.

The gene calls are TRBV28 and TRBJ1-2; no clear D. The CDR3 spans 15 residues. V was trimmed by 3 bases and J by 4 bases, leaving 15 bases between them. Germline CDR1 MDHEN, CDR2 SYDVKM. CDR3 nucleotide sequence: TGTGCCAGCAGTTTGGGATCACATCCCCCCTATGGCTACACCTTC. This encodes CASSLGSHPPYGYTF.

Only one count was recorded for this clone. The CDR3 is CASTPPGTGRNEQFF. CDR3 coding DNA: TGTGCCAGCACCCCCCCCGGGACAGGGAGGAATGAGCAGTTCTTC. The chain uses TRBV28 and TRBJ2-1; 9 bases fit TRBD1. The CDR3 loop spans 15 amino acids. The germline CDR1 and CDR2 sequences are MDHEN and SYDVKM. V shed 7 bases, J shed 7 bases, and the junction held 11 bases outside the gene matches.

This clone was detected a few times. The J gene is TRBJ1-4, the V gene TRBV2; D possibly corresponds to TRBD1 (5 bases). The CDR3 has 17 amino acids. Germline values: CDR1 SNHLY, CDR2 FYNNEI. V was clipped by 7 bases and J by 0 bases, with 18 bases between them. CDR3 DNA sequence: TGTGCCAGCAAGAAGGCGGGACTCCTTTCAACTAATGAAAAACTGTTTTTT. The encoded protein is CASKKAGLLSTNEKLFF.

With regard to this clone: A read error may account for a junction end that differs from germline. The V and J genes are TRBV4-1 and TRBJ1-2, with 7 nucleotides matching TRBD1. Germline-derived CDR1 and CDR2 are MGHRA and YSYEKL. There are 17 residues in the CDR3. The CDR3 is CASSKEDTGEGYYGYTF. CDR3 sequence (DNA): TGCGCCAGCAGCAAAGAGGATACAGGGGAAGGGTACTATGGCTACACCTTC.